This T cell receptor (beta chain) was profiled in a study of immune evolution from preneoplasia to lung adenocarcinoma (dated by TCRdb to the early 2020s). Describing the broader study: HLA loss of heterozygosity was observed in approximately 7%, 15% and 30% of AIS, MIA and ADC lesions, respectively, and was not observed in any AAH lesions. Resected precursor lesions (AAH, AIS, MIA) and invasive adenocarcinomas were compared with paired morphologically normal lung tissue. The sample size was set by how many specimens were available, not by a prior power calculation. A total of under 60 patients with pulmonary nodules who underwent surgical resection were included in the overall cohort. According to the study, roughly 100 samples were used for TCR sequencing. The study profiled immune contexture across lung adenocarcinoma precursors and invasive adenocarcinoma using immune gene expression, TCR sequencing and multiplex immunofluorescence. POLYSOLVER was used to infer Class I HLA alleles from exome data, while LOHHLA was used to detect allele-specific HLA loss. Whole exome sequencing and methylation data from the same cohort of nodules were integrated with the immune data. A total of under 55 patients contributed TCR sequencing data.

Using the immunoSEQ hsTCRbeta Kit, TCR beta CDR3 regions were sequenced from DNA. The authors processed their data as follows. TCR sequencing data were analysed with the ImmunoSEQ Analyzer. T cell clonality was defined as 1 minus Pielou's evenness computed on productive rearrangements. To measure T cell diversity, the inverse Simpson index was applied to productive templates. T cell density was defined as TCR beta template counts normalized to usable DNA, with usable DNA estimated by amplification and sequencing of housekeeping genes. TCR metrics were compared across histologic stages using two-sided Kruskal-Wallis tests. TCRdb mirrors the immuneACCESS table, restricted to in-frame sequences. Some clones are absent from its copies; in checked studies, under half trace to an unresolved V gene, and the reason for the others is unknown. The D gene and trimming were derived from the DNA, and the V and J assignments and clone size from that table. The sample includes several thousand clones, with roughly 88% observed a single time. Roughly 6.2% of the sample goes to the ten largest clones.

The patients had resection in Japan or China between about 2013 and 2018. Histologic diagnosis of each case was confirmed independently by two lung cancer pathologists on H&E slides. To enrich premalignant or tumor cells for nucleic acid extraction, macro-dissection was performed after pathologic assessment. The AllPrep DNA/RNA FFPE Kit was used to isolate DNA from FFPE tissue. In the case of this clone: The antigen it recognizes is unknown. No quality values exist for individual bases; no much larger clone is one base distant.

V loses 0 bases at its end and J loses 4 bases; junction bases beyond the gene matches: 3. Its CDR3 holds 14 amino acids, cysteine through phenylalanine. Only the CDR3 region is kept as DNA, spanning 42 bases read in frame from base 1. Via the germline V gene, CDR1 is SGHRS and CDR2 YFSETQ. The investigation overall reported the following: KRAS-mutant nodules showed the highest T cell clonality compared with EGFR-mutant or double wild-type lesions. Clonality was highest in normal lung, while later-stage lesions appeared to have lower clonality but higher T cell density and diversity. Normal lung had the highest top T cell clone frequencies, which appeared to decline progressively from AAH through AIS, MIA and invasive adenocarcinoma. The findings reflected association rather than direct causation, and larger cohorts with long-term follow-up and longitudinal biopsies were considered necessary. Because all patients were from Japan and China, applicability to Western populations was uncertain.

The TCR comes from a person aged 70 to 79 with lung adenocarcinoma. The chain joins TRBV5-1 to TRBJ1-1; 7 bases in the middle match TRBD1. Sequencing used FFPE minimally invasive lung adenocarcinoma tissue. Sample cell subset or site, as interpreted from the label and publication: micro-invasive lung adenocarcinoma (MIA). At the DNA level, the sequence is TGCGCCAGCAGCTTGGGACAGGGAGGCACTGAAGCTTTCTTT. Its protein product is CASSLGQGGTEAFF.